In this sample, the clone carrying this T cell receptor beta chain turned up many times. Its antigen remains unidentified. TCRdb redid the calling of the RACE reads with MiXCR, one entry per CDR3 protein. The data show a few hundred thousand distinct CDR3 sequences, over 6% seen once. The sample comes from a study of human T cells and chemical hapten exposure. About the study: There were weekly diphenylcyclopropenone doses to the scalp for patients throughout the roughly 25-week study. Points from the study as a whole: Expanded TCRs were compared with controls, and the expanded TCRs formed significantly more large CDR3 similarity clusters.

Trimming removed 1 base at V and 2 bases at J, with 15 bases between. The CDR3 totals 17 residues. Germline V gene sequence: CDR1 SGHTA, CDR2 FQGNSA. Time point of the sample: patch test 2, 6 weeks after DPC sensitization. Treatment noted: therapeutic diphenylcyclopropenone sensitization with weekly scalp DPC. This clonotype originated in a woman aged 18-29 years with alopecia areata. Some clones in this sample may be carry-over from other donors' samples. The sample consisted of whole blood, taken in connection with sensitization to the hapten diphenylcyclopropenone (DPC). V usage is TRBV7-2 and J usage is TRBJ1-5; maybe TRBD1 (6 bases). CDR3 DNA: TGTGCCAGCAGCTTAGGGACTTTCGGGGGGCGCAATCAGCCCCAGCATTTT. Translation: CASSLGTFGGRNQPQHF.